This T cell receptor beta chain was recovered during a study of blood T cell repertoires in COVID-19. Study context: Samples of COVID-19 (acute and convalescent) were obtained from the United States, Italy and Spain.

Original processing notes: Counts of nucleated cells, estimated from reference gene primer amplification, were obtained. The assay was immunoSEQ multiplex PCR, and TCRdb's table has in-frame clones only and misses some. Clone size and V and J calls were adopted from that table, with D and trimming inferred from the DNA. The sample has some 370,000 clones; roughly four fifths are singletons. Participants were aged 18 to 89 years, lived in over 20 US areas, and enrolled virtually. J gave up 0 bases and V 4 bases, and 2 bases lay outside the gene matches. This CDR3 spans 16 amino acids. Germline V gene lookup returns CDR1 MDHEN and CDR2 SYDVKM.

This TCR was recovered from a woman aged 45-60 years who had recovered from COVID-19. The gene calls are TRBV28 and TRBJ1-4; 10 bases agree with TRBD1. The sample consisted of PBMCs or T cells enriched from blood (not recorded which). The CDR3 DNA is TGTGCCAGCAGTTCGGACAGGGGGGCAACTAATGAAAAACTGTTTTTT. The encoded protein is CASSSDRGATNEKLFF. Complete variable domain (other parts from reference TRBV28 and TRBJ1-4): DVKVTQSSRYLVKRTGEKVFLECVQDMDHENMFWYRQDPGLGLRLIYFSYDVKMKEKGDIPEGYSVSREKKERFSLILESASTNQTSMYLCASSSDRGATNEKLFFGSGTQLSVL.